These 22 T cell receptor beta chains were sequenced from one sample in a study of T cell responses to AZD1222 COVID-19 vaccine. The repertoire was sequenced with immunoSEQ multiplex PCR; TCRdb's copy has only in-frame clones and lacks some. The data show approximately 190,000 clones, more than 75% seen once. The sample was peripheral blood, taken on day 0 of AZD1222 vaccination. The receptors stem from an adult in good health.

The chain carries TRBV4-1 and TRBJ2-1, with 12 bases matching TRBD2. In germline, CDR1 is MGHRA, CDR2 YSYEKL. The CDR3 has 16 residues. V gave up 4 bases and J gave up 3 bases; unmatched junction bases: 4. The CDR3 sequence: CASSLRLAGDYNEQFF. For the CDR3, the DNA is TGCGCCAGCAGCCTCAGACTAGCGGGGGACTACAATGAGCAGTTCTTC.

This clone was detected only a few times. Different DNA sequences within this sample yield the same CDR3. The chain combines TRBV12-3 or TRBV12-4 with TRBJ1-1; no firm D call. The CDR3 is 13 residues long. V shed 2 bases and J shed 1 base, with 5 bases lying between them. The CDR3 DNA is TGTGCCAGCAGTTTAACAGAGAACACTGAAGCTTTCTTT. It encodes CASSLTENTEAFF.

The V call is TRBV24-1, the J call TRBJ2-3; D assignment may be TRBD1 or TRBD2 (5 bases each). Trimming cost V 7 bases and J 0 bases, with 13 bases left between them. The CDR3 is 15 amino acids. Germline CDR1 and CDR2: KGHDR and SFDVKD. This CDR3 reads CATSERGRSTDTQYF. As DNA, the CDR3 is TGTGCCACCAGCGAACGGGGCAGGAGCACAGATACGCAGTATTTT.

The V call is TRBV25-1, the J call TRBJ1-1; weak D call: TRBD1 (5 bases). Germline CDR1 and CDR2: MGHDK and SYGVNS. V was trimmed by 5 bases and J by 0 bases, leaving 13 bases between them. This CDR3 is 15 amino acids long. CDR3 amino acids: CASSSPWGMNTEAFF. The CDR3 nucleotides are TGTGCCAGCAGTAGCCCGTGGGGCATGAACACTGAAGCTTTCTTT.

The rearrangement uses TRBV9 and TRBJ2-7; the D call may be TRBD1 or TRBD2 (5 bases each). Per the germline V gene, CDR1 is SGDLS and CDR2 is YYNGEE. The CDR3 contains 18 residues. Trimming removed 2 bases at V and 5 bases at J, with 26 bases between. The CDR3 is CASSVSEGTAGFAHEQYF. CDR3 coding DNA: TGTGCCAGCAGCGTTTCTGAGGGGACCGCAGGTTTCGCGCACGAGCAGTACTTC.

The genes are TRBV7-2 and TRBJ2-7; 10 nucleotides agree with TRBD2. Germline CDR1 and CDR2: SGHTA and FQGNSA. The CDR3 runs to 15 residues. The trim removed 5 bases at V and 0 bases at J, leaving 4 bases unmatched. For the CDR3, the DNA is TGTGCCAGCAGCAGTAGCGGGGGGCGCTCCTACGAGCAGTACTTC. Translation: CASSSSGGRSYEQYF.

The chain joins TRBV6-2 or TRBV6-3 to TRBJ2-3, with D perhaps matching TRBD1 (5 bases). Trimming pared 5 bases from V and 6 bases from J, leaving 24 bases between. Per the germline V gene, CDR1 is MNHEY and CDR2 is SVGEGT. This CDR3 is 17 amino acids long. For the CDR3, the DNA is TGTGCCAGCAGTCCCCGGAGTAGGGCAGGGAAGTACGATACGCAGTATTTT. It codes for CASSPRSRAGKYDTQYF.

The CDR3 sequence is CASSRNLAGGRETQYF. In DNA, the CDR3 is TGCGCCAGCAGCCGGAACCTAGCGGGGGGCCGGGAGACCCAGTACTTC. This chain connects TRBV4-3 to TRBJ2-5, with 11 bases that match TRBD2. The V segment lost 4 bases and the J segment 5 bases; nucleotides outside the gene matches: 9. The length of the CDR3 is 16 residues. Germline-derived CDR1 and CDR2 are LGHNA and YSLEER.

CDR3 region: CASSLFRGLSGELFF. The CDR3 DNA reads as TGTGCCAGCAGTTTATTCAGGGGGCTTAGCGGGGAGCTGTTTTTT. The gene calls are TRBV28 and TRBJ2-2; 8 nucleotides agree with TRBD1. V shed 1 base, J shed 7 bases, and the junction held 5 bases outside the gene matches. This CDR3 is 15 amino acids long. Germline-derived CDR1 and CDR2 are MDHEN and SYDVKM. Full variable domain (remainder filled in from reference TRBV28 and TRBJ2-2): DVKVTQSSRYLVKRTGEKVFLECVQDMDHENMFWYRQDPGLGLRLIYFSYDVKMKEKGDIPEGYSVSREKKERFSLILESASTNQTSMYLCASSLFRGLSGELFFGEGSRLTVL.

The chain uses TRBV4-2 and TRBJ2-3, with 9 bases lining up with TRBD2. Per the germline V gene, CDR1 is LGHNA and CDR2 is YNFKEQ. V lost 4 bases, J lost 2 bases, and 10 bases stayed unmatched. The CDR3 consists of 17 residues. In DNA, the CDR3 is TGTGCCAGCAGCCGGAATCCTAGCGGGGACTCCACAGATACGCAGTATTTT. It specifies CASSRNPSGDSTDTQYF.

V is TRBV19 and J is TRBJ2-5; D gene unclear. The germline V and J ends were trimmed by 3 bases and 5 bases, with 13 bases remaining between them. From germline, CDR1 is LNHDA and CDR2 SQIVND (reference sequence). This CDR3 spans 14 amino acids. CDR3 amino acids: CASSIALHRETQYF. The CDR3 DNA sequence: TGTGCCAGTAGTATCGCCCTGCATAGGGAGACCCAGTACTTC.

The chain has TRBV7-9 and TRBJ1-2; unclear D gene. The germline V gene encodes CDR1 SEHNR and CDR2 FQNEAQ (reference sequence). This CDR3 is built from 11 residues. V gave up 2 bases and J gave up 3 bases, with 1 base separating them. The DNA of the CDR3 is TGTGCCAGCAGCTTACACTATGGCTACACCTTC. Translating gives CASSLHYGYTF.

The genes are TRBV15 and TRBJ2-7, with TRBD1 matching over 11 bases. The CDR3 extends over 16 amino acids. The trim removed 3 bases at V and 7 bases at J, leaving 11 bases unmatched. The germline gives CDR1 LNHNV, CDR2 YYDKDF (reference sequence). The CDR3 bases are TGTGCCACCAGCAGGGGACAGGGGGTGCGCGGTGGGGAGCAGTACTTC. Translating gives CATSRGQGVRGGEQYF.

The CDR3 DNA reads as TGTGCCACCAGCAGAGATCTTGTTGGGGTTGGCTACGAGCAGTACTTC. Residues: CATSRDLVGVGYEQYF. The chain carries TRBV15 and TRBJ2-7, with D uncertain. This CDR3 has 16 residues. V shed 0 bases and J shed 3 bases, with 15 bases lying between them. Germline V gene data show CDR1 as LNHNV and CDR2 as YYDKDF (reference sequence).

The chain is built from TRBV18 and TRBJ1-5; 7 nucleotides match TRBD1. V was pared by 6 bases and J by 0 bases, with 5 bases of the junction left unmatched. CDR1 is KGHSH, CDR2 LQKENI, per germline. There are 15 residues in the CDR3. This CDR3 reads CASSQGTDSNQPQHF. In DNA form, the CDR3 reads TGTGCCAGCTCCCAAGGGACAGATAGCAATCAGCCCCAGCATTTT.

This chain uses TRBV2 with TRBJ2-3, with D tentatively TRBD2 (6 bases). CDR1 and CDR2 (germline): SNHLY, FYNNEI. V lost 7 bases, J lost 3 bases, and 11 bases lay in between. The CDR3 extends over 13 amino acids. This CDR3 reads CASTGRGTDTQYF. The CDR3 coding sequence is TGTGCCAGCACCGGGAGAGGGACAGATACGCAGTATTTT.

The DNA of the CDR3 is TGCGCCAGCAGCGGTGGACAGACCAATTCACCCCTCCACTTT. Its translation is CASSGGQTNSPLHF. The rearrangement links TRBV5-1 to TRBJ1-6, with D tentatively TRBD1 (6 bases). CDR1 and CDR2 from the germline V gene are SGHRS and YFSETQ. The CDR3 sequence is 14 residues long. With 4 bases removed from V and 7 bases from J, the gap between germline ends came to 12 bases.

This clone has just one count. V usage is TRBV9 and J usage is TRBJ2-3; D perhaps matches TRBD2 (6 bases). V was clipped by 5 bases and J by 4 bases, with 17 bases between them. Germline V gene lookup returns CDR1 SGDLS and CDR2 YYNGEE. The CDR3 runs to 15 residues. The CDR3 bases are TGTGCCAGCAGTCCCACGGGGGTATCTTCAGATACGCAGTATTTT. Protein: CASSPTGVSSDTQYF.

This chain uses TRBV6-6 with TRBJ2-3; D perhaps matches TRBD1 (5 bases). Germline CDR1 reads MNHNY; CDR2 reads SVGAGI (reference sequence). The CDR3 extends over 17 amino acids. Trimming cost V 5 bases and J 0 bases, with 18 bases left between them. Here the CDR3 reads CASSPRSNRGSTDTQYF. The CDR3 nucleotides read TGTGCCAGCAGTCCACGAAGTAATAGGGGTAGCACAGATACGCAGTATTTT.

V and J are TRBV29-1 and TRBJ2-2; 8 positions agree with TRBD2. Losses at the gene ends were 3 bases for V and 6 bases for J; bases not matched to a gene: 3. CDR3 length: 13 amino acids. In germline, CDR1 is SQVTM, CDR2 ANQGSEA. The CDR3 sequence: CSVDTGGPGELFF. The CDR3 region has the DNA TGCAGCGTTGATACGGGAGGGCCCGGGGAGCTGTTTTTT.

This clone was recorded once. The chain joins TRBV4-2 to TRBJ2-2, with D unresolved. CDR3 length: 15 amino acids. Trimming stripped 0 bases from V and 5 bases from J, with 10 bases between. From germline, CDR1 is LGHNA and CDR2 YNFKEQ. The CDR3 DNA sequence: TGTGCCAGCAGCCAAGAAATTTTGGGGACCGGGGAGCTGTTTTTT. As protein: CASSQEILGTGELFF.

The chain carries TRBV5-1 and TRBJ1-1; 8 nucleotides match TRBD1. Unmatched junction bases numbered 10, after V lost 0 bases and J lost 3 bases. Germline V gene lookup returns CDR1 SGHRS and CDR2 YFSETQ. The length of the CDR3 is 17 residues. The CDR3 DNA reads TGCGCCAGCAGCTTGGGTGGGACCAGGGGGCGTTACACTGAAGCTTTCTTT. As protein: CASSLGGTRGRYTEAFF.